This T cell receptor (beta chain) was sequenced during a study of blood T cell repertoires in COVID-19. TCRdb keeps only in-frame clones here, not all; method: immunoSEQ multiplex PCR. The data contain 50,000 to 80,000 clones, 80% to 95% of them singletons. Germline CDR1 and CDR2: SNHLY and FYNNEI. V was cut by 1 base and J by 4 bases, with 11 bases left in between. This CDR3 has 15 amino acids. Specimen: peripheral blood. This receptor was identified in a woman older than 75 with active COVID-19. The chain employs TRBV2 and TRBJ1-3; the D gene is possibly TRBD1 (5 bases). CDR3 loop: CASSEGGGPGNTIYF. The CDR3 nucleotides are TGTGCCAGCAGTGAAGGGGGGGGTCCCGGAAACACCATATATTTT.